This T cell receptor (beta chain) came from a study of OX40 agonist ivuxolimab in advanced cancers. Whole-study context: Patients received the agonistic anti-OX40 (CD134) antibody ivuxolimab. Study observations and caveats: There was clonal expansion of CD4+ and CD8+ blood T cells by week 6 at 0.1 to 3.0 mg/kg.

Using immunoSEQ multiplex PCR, the repertoire was profiled, and TCRdb retains in-frame clones only, with some absent. The sample comprises more than 80,000 clones, about 89% of which are singletons, and under 2% rests with the top ten. The length of the CDR3 is 14 residues. V lost 0 bases and J lost 6, with 11 bases in between. Germline V gene data show CDR1 as SGHRS and CDR2 as YFSETQ. If patients had autoimmune disease history or systemic immunosuppression, they were excluded. Collection of blood occurred at baseline, at cycle 4 day 1, and at cycle 7 day 1. With respect to this clone: What it binds is not known.

The TCR was taken from an adult with an advanced solid tumor such as melanoma, head and neck, liver or kidney cancer. Here the sequenced sample was CD4+ or CD8+ T cells sorted from blood, taken in a trial of the OX40 agonist ivuxolimab. The rearrangement uses TRBV5-1 and TRBJ2-3, with D perhaps matching TRBD1 (5 bases). This CDR3 reads CASSLEQVGDTQYF. CDR3 coding DNA: TGCGCCAGCAGCTTGGAACAGGTTGGGGATACGCAGTATTTT.